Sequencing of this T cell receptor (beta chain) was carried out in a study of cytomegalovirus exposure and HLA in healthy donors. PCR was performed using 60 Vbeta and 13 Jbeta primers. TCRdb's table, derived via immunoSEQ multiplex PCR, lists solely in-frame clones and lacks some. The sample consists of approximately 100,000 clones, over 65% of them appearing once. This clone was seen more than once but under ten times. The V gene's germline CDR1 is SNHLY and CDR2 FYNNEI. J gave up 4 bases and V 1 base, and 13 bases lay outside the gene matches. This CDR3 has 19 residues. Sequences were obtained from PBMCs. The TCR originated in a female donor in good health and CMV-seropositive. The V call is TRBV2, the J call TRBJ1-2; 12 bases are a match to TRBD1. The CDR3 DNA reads TGTGCCAGCAGTGAAGAGGAGGGGGACAGGGGGCTCCGGGGCTATGGCTACACCTTC. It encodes CASSEEEGDRGLRGYGYTF.